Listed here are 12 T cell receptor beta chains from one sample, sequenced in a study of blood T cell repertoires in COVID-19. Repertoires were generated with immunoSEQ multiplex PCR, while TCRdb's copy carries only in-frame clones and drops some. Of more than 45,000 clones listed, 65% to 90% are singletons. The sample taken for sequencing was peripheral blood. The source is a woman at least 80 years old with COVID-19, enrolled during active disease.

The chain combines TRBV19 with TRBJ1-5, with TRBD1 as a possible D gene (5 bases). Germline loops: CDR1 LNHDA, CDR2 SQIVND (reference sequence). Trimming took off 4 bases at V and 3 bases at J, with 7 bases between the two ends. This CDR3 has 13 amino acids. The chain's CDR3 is CASSTRDNQPQHF. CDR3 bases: TGTGCCAGTAGTACCAGGGACAATCAGCCCCAGCATTTT.

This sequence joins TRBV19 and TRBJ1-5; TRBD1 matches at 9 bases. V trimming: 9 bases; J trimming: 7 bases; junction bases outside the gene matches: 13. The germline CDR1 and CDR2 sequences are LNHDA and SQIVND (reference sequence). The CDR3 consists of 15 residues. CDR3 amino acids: CASTVVGQGLQPQHF. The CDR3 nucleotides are TGTGCCAGCACAGTGGTAGGACAGGGGTTGCAGCCCCAGCATTTT.

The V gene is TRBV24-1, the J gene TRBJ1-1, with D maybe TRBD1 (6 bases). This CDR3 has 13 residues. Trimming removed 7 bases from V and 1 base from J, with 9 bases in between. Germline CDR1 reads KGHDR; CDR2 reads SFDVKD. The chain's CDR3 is CATRGAGNTEAFF. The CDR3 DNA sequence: TGTGCCACCAGGGGGGCGGGGAACACTGAAGCTTTCTTT.

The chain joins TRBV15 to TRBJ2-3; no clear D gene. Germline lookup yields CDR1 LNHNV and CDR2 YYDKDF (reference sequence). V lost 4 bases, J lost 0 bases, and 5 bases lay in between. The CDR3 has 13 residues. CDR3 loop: CATSTGSTDTQYF. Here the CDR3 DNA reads TGTGCCACCAGCACCGGGAGCACAGATACGCAGTATTTT.

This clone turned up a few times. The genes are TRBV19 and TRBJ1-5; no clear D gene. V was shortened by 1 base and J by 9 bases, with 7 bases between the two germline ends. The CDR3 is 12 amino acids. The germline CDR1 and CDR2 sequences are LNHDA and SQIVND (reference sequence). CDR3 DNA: TGTGCCAGTAGTATAGCCCGGGGGCCCCAGCATTTT. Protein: CASSIARGPQHF. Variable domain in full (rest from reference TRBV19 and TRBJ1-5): DGGITQSPKYLFRKEGQNVTLSCEQNLNHDAMYWYRQDPGQGLRLIYYSQIVNDFQKGDIAEGYSVSREKKESFPLTVTSAQKNPTAFYLCASSIARGPQHFGDGTRLSIL.

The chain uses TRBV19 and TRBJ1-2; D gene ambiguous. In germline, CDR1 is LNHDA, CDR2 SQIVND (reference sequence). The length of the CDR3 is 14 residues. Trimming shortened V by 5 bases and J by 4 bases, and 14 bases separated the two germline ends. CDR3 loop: CASSAPGRSYGYTF. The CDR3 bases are TGTGCCAGTAGTGCCCCCGGGAGAAGCTATGGCTACACCTTC.

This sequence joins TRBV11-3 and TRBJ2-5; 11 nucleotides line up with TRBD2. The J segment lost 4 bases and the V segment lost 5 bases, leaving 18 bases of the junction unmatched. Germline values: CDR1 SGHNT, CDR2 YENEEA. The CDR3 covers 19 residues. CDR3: CASSPSHPELAGVGETQYF. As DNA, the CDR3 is TGTGCCAGCAGCCCTTCTCATCCTGAACTAGCGGGAGTAGGAGAGACCCAGTACTTC.

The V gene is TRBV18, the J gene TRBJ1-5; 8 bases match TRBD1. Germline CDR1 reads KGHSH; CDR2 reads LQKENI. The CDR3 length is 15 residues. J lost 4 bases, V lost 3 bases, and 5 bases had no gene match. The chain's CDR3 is CASSPQGASNQPQHF. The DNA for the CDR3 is TGTGCCAGCTCACCCCAGGGGGCGTCAAATCAGCCCCAGCATTTT. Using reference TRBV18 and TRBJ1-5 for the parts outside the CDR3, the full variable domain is NAGVMQNPRHLVRRRGQEARLRCSPMKGHSHVYWYRQLPEEGLKFMVYLQKENIIDESGMPKERFSAEFPKEGPSILRIQQVVRGDSAAYFCASSPQGASNQPQHFGDGTRLSIL.

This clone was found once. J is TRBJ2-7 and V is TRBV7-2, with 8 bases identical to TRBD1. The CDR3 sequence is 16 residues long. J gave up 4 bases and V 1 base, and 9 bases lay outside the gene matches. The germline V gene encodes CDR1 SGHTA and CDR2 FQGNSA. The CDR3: CASSLGSRGRGYEQYF. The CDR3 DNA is TGTGCCAGCAGCTTAGGATCCAGGGGGCGCGGATACGAGCAGTACTTC.

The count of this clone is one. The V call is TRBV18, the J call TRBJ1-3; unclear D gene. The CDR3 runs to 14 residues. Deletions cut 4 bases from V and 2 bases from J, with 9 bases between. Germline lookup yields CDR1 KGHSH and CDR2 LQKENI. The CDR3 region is CASSRTGAGNTIYF. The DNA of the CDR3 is TGTGCCAGCTCACGCACCGGGGCTGGAAACACCATATATTTT. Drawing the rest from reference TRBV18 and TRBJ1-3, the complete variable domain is NAGVMQNPRHLVRRRGQEARLRCSPMKGHSHVYWYRQLPEEGLKFMVYLQKENIIDESGMPKERFSAEFPKEGPSILRIQQVVRGDSAAYFCASSRTGAGNTIYFGEGSWLTVV.

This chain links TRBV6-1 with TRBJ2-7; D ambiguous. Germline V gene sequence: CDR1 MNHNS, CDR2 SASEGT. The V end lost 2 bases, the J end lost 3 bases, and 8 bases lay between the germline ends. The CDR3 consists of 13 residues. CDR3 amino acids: CASSEYKFYEQYF. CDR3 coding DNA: TGTGCCAGCAGTGAATACAAGTTCTACGAGCAGTACTTC.

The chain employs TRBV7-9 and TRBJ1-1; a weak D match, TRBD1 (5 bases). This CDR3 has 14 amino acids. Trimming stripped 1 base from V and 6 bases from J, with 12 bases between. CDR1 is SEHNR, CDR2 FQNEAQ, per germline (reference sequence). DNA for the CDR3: TGTGCCAGCAGCTTAGTAGGGGAACCCTCTGAAGCTTTCTTT. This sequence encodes CASSLVGEPSEAFF.